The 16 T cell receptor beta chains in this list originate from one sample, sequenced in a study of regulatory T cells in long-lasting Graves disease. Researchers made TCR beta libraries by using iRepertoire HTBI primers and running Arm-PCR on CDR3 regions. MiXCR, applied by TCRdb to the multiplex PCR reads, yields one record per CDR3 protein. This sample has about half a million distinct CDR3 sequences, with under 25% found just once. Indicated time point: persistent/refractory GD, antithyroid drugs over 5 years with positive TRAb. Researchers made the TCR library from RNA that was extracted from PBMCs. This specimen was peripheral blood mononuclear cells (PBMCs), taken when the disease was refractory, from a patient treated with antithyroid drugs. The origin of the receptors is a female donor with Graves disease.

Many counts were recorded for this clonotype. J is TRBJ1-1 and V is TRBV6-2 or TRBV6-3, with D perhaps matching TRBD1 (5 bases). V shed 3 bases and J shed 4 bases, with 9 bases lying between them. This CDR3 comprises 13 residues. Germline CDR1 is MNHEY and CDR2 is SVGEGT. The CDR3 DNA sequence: TGTGCCAGCAGTTATGACAGTGGCACTGAAGCTTTCTTT. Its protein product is CASSYDSGTEAFF.

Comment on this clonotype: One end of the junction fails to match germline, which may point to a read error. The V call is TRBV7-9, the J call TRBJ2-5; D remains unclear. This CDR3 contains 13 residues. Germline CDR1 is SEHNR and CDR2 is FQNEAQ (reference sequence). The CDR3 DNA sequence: TGTGCCAGCAGCCCCCTGGGCCAAGGGACCCAGTACTTC. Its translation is CASSPLGQGTQYF.

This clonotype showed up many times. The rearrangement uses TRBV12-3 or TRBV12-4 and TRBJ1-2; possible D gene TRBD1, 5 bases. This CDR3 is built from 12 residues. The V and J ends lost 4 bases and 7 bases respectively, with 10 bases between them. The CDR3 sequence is CASSSGAGGYTF. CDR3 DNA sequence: TGTGCCAGCAGTTCTGGGGCGGGTGGCTACACCTTC.

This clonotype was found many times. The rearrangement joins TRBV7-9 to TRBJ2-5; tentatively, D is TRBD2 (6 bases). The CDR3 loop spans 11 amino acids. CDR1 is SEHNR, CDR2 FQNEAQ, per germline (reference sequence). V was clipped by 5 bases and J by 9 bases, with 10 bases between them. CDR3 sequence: CASSGGRPQYF. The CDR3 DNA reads TGTGCCAGCAGCGGAGGGAGACCCCAGTACTTC. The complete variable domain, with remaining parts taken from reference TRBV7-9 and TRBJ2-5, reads DTGVSQNPRHKITKRGQNVTFRCDPISEHNRLYWYRQTLGQGPEFLTYFQNEAQLEKSRLLSDRFSAERPKGSFSTLEIQRTEQGDSAMYLCASSGGRPQYFGPGTRLLVL.

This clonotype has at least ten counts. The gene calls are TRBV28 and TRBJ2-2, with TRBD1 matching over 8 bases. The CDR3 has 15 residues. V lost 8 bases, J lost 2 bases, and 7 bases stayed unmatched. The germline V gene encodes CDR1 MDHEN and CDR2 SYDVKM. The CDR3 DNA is TGTGCCAGCGAGCGGACAGGGCAAAACACCGGGGAGCTGTTTTTT. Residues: CASERTGQNTGELFF.

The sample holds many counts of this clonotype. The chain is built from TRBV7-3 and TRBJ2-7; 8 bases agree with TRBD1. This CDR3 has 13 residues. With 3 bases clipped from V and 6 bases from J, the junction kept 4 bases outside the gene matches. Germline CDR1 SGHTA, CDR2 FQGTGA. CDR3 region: CASSFQGAGEQYF. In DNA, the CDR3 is TGTGCCAGCAGCTTCCAGGGGGCTGGCGAGCAGTACTTC.

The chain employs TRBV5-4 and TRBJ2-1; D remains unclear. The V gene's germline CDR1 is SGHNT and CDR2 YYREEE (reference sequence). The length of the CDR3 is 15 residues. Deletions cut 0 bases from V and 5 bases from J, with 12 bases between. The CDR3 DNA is TGTGCCAGCAGCTTGGCTGGATCCATAAACAATGAGCAGTTCTTC. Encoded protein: CASSLAGSINNEQFF. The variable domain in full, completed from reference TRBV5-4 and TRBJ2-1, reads ETGVTQSPTHLIKTRGQQVTLRCSSQSGHNTVSWYQQALGQGPQFIFQYYREEENGRGNFPPRFSGLQFPNYSSELNVNALELDDSALYLCASSLAGSINNEQFFGPGTRLTVL.

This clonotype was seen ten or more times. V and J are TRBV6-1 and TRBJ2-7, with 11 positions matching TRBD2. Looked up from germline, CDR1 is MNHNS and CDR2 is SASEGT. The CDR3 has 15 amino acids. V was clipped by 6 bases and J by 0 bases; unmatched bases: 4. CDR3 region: CASRLLAGDSYEQYF. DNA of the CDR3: TGTGCCAGCAGGTTACTAGCGGGGGACTCCTACGAGCAGTACTTC.

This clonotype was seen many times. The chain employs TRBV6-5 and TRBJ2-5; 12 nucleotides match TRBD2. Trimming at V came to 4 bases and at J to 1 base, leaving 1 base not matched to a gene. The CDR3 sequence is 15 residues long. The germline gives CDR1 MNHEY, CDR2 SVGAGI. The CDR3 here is CASSWTSGIQETQYF. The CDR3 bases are TGTGCCAGCAGTTGGACTAGCGGGATCCAAGAGACCCAGTACTTC.

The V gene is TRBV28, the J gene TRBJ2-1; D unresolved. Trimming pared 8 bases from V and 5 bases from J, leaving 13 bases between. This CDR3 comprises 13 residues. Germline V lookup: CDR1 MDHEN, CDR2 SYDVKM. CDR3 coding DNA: TGTGCCAGCGACAAGGCGGATAACAATGAGCAGTTCTTC. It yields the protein CASDKADNNEQFF.

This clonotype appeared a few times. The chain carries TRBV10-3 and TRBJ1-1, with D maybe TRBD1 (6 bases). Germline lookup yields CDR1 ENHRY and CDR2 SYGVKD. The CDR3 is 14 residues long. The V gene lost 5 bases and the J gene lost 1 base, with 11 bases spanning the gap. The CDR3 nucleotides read TGTGCCATCAGTATCCAACAGGGGAACACTGAAGCTTTCTTT. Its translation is CAISIQQGNTEAFF.

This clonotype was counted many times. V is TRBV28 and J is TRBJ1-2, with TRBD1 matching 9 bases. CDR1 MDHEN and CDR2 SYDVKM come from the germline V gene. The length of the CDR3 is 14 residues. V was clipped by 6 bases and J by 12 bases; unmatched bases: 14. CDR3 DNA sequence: TGTGCCAGCAGGCAACCCCTCGGGACAGGGACCCACACCTTC. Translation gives CASRQPLGTGTHTF.

Written as DNA, the CDR3 is TGCAGTGCTCTCTCATACGCCTACACTGAAGCTTTCTTT. Protein: CSALSYAYTEAFF. The chain is built from TRBV20-1 and TRBJ1-1; D is uncertain. The length of the CDR3 is 13 residues. Germline CDR1 DFQATT, CDR2 SNEGSKA (reference sequence). Between the trimmed V and J ends, which lost 5 bases and 3 bases, there was a span of 13 bases.

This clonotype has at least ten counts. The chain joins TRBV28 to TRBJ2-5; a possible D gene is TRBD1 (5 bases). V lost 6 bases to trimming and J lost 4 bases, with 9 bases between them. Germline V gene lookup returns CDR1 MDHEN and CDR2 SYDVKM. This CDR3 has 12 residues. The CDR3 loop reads CASRDSAETQYF. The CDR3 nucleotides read TGTGCCAGCAGAGACAGCGCAGAGACCCAGTACTTC.

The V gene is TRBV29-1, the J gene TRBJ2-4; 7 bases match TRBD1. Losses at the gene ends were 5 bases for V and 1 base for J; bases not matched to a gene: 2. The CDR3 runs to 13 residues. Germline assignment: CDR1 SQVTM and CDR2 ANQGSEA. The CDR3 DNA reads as TGCAGCGTTTTGACAGGGGCCAAAAACATTCAGTACTTC. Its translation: CSVLTGAKNIQYF.

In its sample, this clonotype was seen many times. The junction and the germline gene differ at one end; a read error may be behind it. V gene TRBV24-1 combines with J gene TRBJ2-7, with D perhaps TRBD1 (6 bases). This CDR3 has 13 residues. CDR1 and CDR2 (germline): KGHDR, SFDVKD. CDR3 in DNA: TGTGCCACCAGTGATTTGGGGGGCGCGAGTCTGTTCTTC. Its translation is CATSDLGGASLFF.